This record concerns one TCR beta chain sequence. This clone appeared many times. The antigen this receptor binds is unknown. The sequence runs out 3 residues before the end of the CDR3; the remainder is reconstructed from the germline J gene. The data originate from a study of T cell clonality in common variable immunodeficiency (dated by TCRdb to between 2015 and 2016). Predominantly Caucasian heritage was noted among both the CVID patients and the healthy controls. From each donor, roughly 5 to 8.5 ml of heparinized peripheral whole blood was collected. Genomic DNA from adults with common variable immune deficiency (CVID) and from healthy adult controls was used for sequencing of TCRbeta CDR3 repertoires. The control group was made up of 22 healthy adult volunteers (about ten male and around twelve female) whose ages ranged from roughly 23 to 70 years, with a mean age of approximately 32. Diluted blood was density-centrifuged over Hypaque 1077 or Ficoll-Paque to isolate peripheral blood mononuclear cells. Genomic DNA was obtained from unsorted mononuclear cells through either Qiagen column purification or a centrifugation-based method.

Findings and caveats that apply to the study as a whole: Correlations of repertoire features with clinical complications were constrained by heterogeneity among patients within the CVID cohort. Despite equal DNA input, controls averaged approximately 84,000 unique sequences per sample versus about 31,547 in CVID samples. The authors noted that sequencing repertoires of T cell subpopulations would be needed to clarify what caused the increased clonality in CVID. Fewer deletions and N-nucleotide insertions were reportedly observed in CVID TCRbeta sequences, and highly modified clones with 13 or more V deletions were reportedly absent from CVID TCRbeta sequences. TCRbeta clonality was higher in CVID subjects than in healthy controls (t-test p = 0.018), and the increase was most characteristic of about a third of subjects. Healthy controls shared more TCRbeta clones with each other than CVID subjects shared among themselves (p < 0.0001).

Equivalent amounts of genomic DNA from CVID and control samples were used as sequencing input. For every sample, a 60 bp segment covering the rearranged TCRbeta CDR3 region was amplified and then sequenced. The immunoSEQ assay, a bias-corrected multiplex PCR combined with high-throughput sequencing, was used for TCRbeta amplification. On the authors' methods: Every unique nucleotide sequence was considered a clone and was annotated with V, D and J genes, copy number and frequency. Sequences were labeled productive if in frame, and non-productive if out of frame or containing stop codons. As previously described, clonality was calculated on the basis of Shannon's entropy. The predicted amino acid sequences of productive clones were used to derive the mean CDR3 Kyte-Doolittle hydropathy. Hierarchical clustering of scaled V gene usage was performed with the R hclust function using Manhattan distance and complete linkage. Sharing of clones by CDR3 amino acid sequence was evaluated through resampling of 12 repertoires per group over 100 rounds. The repertoires were searched for approximately 70 published EBV-specific TCRbeta sequences and roughly 250 published CMV-specific TCRbeta sequences. Analysis left out a couple of CVID samples that produced under 10,000 sequences, so a few dozen CVID repertoires remained. Here the immuneACCESS table is served through TCRdb, limited to in-frame sequences with V and J called. Missing clones are a known gap in these copies; in checked studies unresolved V genes cover under half, and the rest lacks a known reason. V and J calls and clone size are copied from that table; D and trimming were computed from the DNA. The sample comprises roughly 40,000 clones, and every one was counted more than once. The ten largest clones add up to 1.3% to 1.5% of the sample.

The CDR1 and CDR2 encoded by the germline V gene are MGHRA and YSYEKL. The CDR3, cysteine through phenylalanine, is 15 amino acids long. The DNA covers only part of the CDR3, 36 bases in frame from base 1. The source material was peripheral blood mononuclear cells. This clonotype was sampled from a person aged 18 to 70 in good health. The chain is made from TRBV4-1 and TRBJ2-3, and 10 bases in between align with TRBD2. CDR3 sequence: CASSPQLAGRETQYF. The sequenced CDR3 bases are TGCGCCAGCAGCCCACAACTAGCGGGAAGAGAGACG.